This is a list of T cell receptor beta chains from one sample in a study of OX40 agonist ivuxolimab in advanced cancers. Method: immunoSEQ multiplex PCR; TCRdb's copy keeps in-frame clones and lacks some. The sample has approximately 50,000 clones; roughly 73% are singletons. Sample: CD4+ or CD8+ T cells sorted from blood, taken in a trial of the OX40 agonist ivuxolimab. These receptors were obtained from an adult with an advanced solid tumor such as melanoma, head and neck, liver or kidney cancer. CDR3s include the opening cysteine and the closing phenylalanine or tryptophan. Each record gives: J gene, V gene, clone size, D gene, CDR3 DNA, CDR3 protein. D genes are given only for firm matches. Expanded clones are given a class, and other clones once, few, many or no size at all.

>TRBJ1-1|TRBV29-1|-|TRBD1
TGCAGCGTCCCCTTAATGGGAAGGGGACAGGGGGTGAAGGAAGCTTTCTTT
CSVPLMGRGQGVKEAFF
>TRBJ2-2|TRBV7-2|-|-
TGTGCCAGCAGCTTCCGACAGAGCACCGGGGAGCTGTTTTTT
CASSFRQSTGELFF
>TRBJ2-1|TRBV7-2|-|-
TGTGCCAGCAGCTCCGACAGCTCCTACAATGAGCAGTTCTTC
CASSSDSSYNEQFF
>TRBJ2-7|TRBV6-1|-|-
TGTGCCAGCAGTGAAGTTCTCAGAACCTACGAGCAGTACTTC
CASSEVLRTYEQYF
>TRBJ2-7|TRBV4-1|-|-
TGCGCCAGCAGCCAAGGGACATTTACCTACGAGCAGTACTTC
CASSQGTFTYEQYF
>TRBJ1-3|TRBV10-1|-|-
TGCGCCACATGTTCCCCTTTTGGTGGAAACACCATATATTTT
CATCSPFGGNTIYF
>TRBJ1-1|TRBV7-2|-|-
TGTGCCAGCAGCCCAACACACAACACTGAAGCTTTCTTT
CASSPTHNTEAFF
>TRBJ2-7|TRBV19|-|TRBD1
TGTGCCAGTAGTTGGACAGGGATGGGTGCCGAGCAGTACTTC
CASSWTGMGAEQYF
>TRBJ2-3|TRBV14|-|TRBD1
TGTGCCAGCAGCCAAAGTACCGGGACAGACAACACAGATACGCAGTATTTT
CASSQSTGTDNTDTQYF
>TRBJ1-2|TRBV29-1|-|-
TGCAGCGTTGAGGACAGAGGGATTGGCTACACCTTC
CSVEDRGIGYTF
>TRBJ1-5|TRBV15|-|-
TGTGCCACCAGCAGAGATTGGAGGGGGGATCAGCCCCAGCATTTT
CATSRDWRGDQPQHF
>TRBJ2-3|TRBV5-1|few|-
TGCGCCAGCAGCTTGAGGTTAGACACAGATACGCAGTATTTT
CASSLRLDTDTQYF
>TRBJ1-1|TRBV28|-|-
TGTGCCAGCAGCCGCAGGGCTAAAAAAAAAGAAGCTTTCTTT
CASSRRAKKKEAFF
>TRBJ2-6|TRBV25-1|few|-
TGTGCCAGCAGTGCTCGGGGGCGCATCGGGGCCAACGTCCTGACTTTC
CASSARGRIGANVLTF
>TRBJ1-5|TRBV6-5|-|-
TGTGCCAGCAGTTACGACAGAAATCAGCCCCAGCATTTT
CASSYDRNQPQHF
>TRBJ2-7|TRBV7-9|many|TRBD2
TGTGCCAGCAGCTTAGCGCTAGCGGGAGGCCAGCAGTACTTC
CASSLALAGGQQYF
>TRBJ1-2|TRBV7-2|-|-
TGTGCCAGCAGCTTAGAATTAGGCAGGGGAGGGGGTGGCTACACCTTC
CASSLELGRGGGGYTF
>TRBJ1-6|TRBV6-5|-|TRBD1
TGTGCCAGCAGTTACTCCCAGGGGGCGCGTTCACCCCTCCACTTT
CASSYSQGARSPLHF
>TRBJ2-7|TRBV6-6|few|TRBD2
TGTGCCAGCAGTTACCGGGACGTCGGACTAGCGAGGGAGCAGTACTTC
CASSYRDVGLAREQYF
>TRBJ2-3|TRBV5-4|-|TRBD2
TGTGCCAGCAGCGAGGGACTAGCGGGGGGAAGCACAGATACGCAGTATTTT
CASSEGLAGGSTDTQYF
>TRBJ1-2|TRBV11-3|few|-
TGTGCCAGCAGCTTAGGGCTGGCCCCGTATGGCTACACCTTC
CASSLGLAPYGYTF
>TRBJ1-5|TRBV19|few|-
TGTGCCAGTAGTATCAGGAAAGATCAGCCCCAGCATTTT
CASSIRKDQPQHF
>TRBJ2-4|TRBV19|-|TRBD2
TGTGCCAGTAGTATGGGGACTAGCGGGAGGGCTGACAAAAACATTCAGTACTTC
CASSMGTSGRADKNIQYF
>TRBJ2-6|TRBV19|-|TRBD1
TGTGCCAGTAGTATAGGCCAACCCCGGACAGGGGGCGCCGGGGCCAACGTCCTGACTTTC
CASSIGQPRTGGAGANVLTF
>TRBJ1-3|TRBV6-1|-|TRBD1
TGTGCCAGCAGTGAAGCGCCTCCGGGACAGGGTGCAAACACCATATATTTT
CASSEAPPGQGANTIYF
>TRBJ2-2|TRBV9|-|TRBD1
TGTGCCAGCACCCCCGGGACAGGGAACACCGGGGAGCTGTTTTTT
CASTPGTGNTGELFF
>TRBJ2-1|TRBV28|-|-
TGTGCCAGCAGTTCACTAGCCCTGAGCTCCTACAATGAGCAGTTCTTC
CASSSLALSSYNEQFF
>TRBJ1-2|TRBV11-2|-|-
TGTGCCAGCAGCTTAGATCCCGCAGGGTACTATGGCTACACCTTC
CASSLDPAGYYGYTF
>TRBJ2-5|TRBV27|-|-
TGTGCCAGCTCTTACCGCCGGGGGGCGGGTAGGGAGACCCAGTACTTC
CASSYRRGAGRETQYF
>TRBJ2-6|TRBV18|-|-
TGTGCCAGCTCACCTGGCCTTTCGGGGGCCAACGTCCTGACTTTC
CASSPGLSGANVLTF
>TRBJ2-7|TRBV19|-|-
TGTGCCAGTAGTATGGAGGGCAGGAACTACGAGCAGTACTTC
CASSMEGRNYEQYF
>TRBJ1-6|TRBV6-6|-|-
TGTGCCAGCAGCCGGTTGTCGGGGCTTGAGTCACCCCTCCACTTT
CASSRLSGLESPLHF
>TRBJ2-6|TRBV27|few|TRBD1
TGTGCCAGCAGTTTTGACAGGGGGCGTACTGGGGCCAACGTCCTGACTTTC
CASSFDRGRTGANVLTF
>TRBJ1-5|TRBV19|few|-
TGTGCCAGTAGAGATGGTCATCAGCCCCAGCATTTT
CASRDGHQPQHF
>TRBJ2-1|TRBV11-2|-|TRBD2
TGTGCCAGCAGCCAGACGGGAGGGCACAATGAGCAGTTCTTC
CASSQTGGHNEQFF
>TRBJ1-2|TRBV11-3|once|TRBD1
TGTGCCAGCAGTCGACAGGGCGGGAACTATGGCTACACCTTC
CASSRQGGNYGYTF
>TRBJ2-3|TRBV5-1|-|-
TGCGCCAGCAGCTTGGCGGCACCCACGTCGGATACGCAGTATTTT
CASSLAAPTSDTQYF
>TRBJ2-3|TRBV5-1|-|TRBD2
TGCGCCAGCAGCTTGGGGGTCGGAACGGGAGGAACAGATACGCAGTATTTT
CASSLGVGTGGTDTQYF
>TRBJ2-3|TRBV2|-|-
TGTGCCAGCAGTGGATTGAGAGCTAGCACAGATACGCAGTATTTT
CASSGLRASTDTQYF